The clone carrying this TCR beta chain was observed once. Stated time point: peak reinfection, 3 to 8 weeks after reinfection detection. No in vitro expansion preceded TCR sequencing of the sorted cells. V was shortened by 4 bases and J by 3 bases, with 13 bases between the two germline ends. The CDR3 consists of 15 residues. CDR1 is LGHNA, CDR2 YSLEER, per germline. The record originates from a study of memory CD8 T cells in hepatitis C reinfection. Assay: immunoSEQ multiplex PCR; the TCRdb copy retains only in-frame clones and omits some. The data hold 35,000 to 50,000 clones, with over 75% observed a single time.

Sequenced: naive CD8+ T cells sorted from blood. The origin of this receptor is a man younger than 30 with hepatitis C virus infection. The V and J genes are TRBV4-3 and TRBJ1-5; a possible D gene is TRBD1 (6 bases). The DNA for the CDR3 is TGCGCCAGCAGCCGAGACAGGCTACTCAATCAGCCCCAGCATTTT. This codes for CASSRDRLLNQPQHF.